Shown below are 17 T cell receptor beta chains from a single sample sequenced in a study of blood T cells in healthy people across ages. Through a sample-barcoded 5' primer and a J-beta primer mix, a second PCR was run for roughly 6 to 11 cycles. Via MiXCR, TCRdb re-called the 5' RACE reads, giving one row per CDR3 protein. The sample lists 540,000 or so distinct CDR3 sequences, roughly a quarter seen once, with 15% to 20% in the top ten. The sample was blood. The receptor source for this set is a woman in her seventies in good health.

This clonotype was seen more than once but under ten times. A much larger clonotype is one base distant, so this may be a read error. The chain joins TRBV7-2 to TRBJ2-5, with 11 bases that match TRBD2. CDR1 and CDR2 from the germline V gene are SGHTA and FQGNSA. The CDR3 runs to 16 residues. The CDR3 nucleotides are TGTGGCAGCAGCTTAGGGGGACTAGCGGTCGTGGAGACCCAGTACTTC. Translation: CGSSLGGLAVVETQYF.

The chain combines TRBV11-3 with TRBJ1-2; D is ambiguous. This CDR3 is built from 15 residues. Germline V gene data show CDR1 as SGHNT and CDR2 as YENEEA. Trimming cost V 0 bases and J 4 bases, with 12 bases left between them. CDR3 residues: CASSLEVDGFYGYTF. As DNA, the CDR3 is TGTGCCAGCAGCTTAGAGGTCGATGGGTTCTATGGCTACACCTTC.

Concerning this clonotype: A read error may produce the germline difference seen at one junction end. The V call is TRBV7-2, the J call TRBJ2-5, with D tentatively TRBD1 (5 bases). Germline CDR1 and CDR2: SGHTA and FQGNSA. The CDR3 spans 13 residues. CDR3 loop: CASNRTPQETLYF. DNA of the CDR3: TGTGCCAGCAACCGGACACCGCAAGAGACCCTGTACTTC.

The chain recombines TRBV9 with TRBJ2-6; 9 positions match TRBD1. Germline trimming cut 2 bases from V and 0 bases from J; bases unmatched to any gene: 3. This CDR3 comprises 17 residues. Germline CDR1 reads SGDLS; CDR2 reads YYNGEE. CDR3 protein: CASSVGTGISGANVLTF. CDR3 nucleotides: TGTGCCAGCAGCGTCGGGACAGGGATCTCTGGGGCCAACGTCCTGACTTTC. Based on the CDR3 plus reference TRBV9 and TRBJ2-6, the full variable domain is DSGVTQTPKHLITATGQRVTLRCSPRSGDLSVYWYQQSLDQGLQFLIQYYNGEERAKGNILERFSAQQFPDLHSELNLSSLELGDSALYFCASSVGTGISGANVLTFGAGSRLTVL.

This clonotype occurred a few times. The chain uses TRBV10-3 and TRBJ2-7, with D perhaps matching TRBD2 (6 bases). The CDR3 runs to 12 residues. V gave up 0 bases and J gave up 12 bases, with 12 bases separating them. The germline V gene encodes CDR1 ENHRY and CDR2 SYGVKD. The CDR3 sequence: CAISESRLEAYF. In DNA, the CDR3 is TGTGCCATCAGTGAGTCTAGACTAGAAGCGTACTTC.

The rearrangement uses TRBV7-6 and TRBJ2-7, with TRBD2 as a possible D gene (6 bases). V was shortened by 1 base and J by 0 bases, with 10 bases between the two germline ends. CDR3 length: 15 residues. Germline-derived CDR1 and CDR2 are SGHVS and FNYEAQ. In DNA, the CDR3 is TGTGCCAGCAGCTTAGGGGGACTCTACTCCTACGAGCAGTACTTC. It is translated as CASSLGGLYSYEQYF.

V gene TRBV28 combines with J gene TRBJ1-1; 7 nucleotides line up with TRBD1. The germline V gene has CDR1 MDHEN and CDR2 SYDVKM. The CDR3 sequence is 17 residues long. Trimming cost V 5 bases and J 0 bases; bases outside gene matches: 12. The CDR3 loop reads CASSPPPGQSMNTEAFF. The CDR3 DNA sequence: TGTGCCAGCAGTCCCCCTCCGGGACAGTCCATGAACACTGAAGCTTTCTTT.

The CDR3 sequence: CSARAPQGNEQFF. Written as DNA, the CDR3 is TGCAGTGCTAGAGCTCCACAGGGGAATGAGCAGTTCTTC. The chain has TRBV20-1 and TRBJ2-5; 7 positions agree with TRBD1. Near its end, the DNA agrees better with TRBJ2-1, so the J call may be wrong. The CDR3 loop spans 13 amino acids. Germline V gives CDR1 DFQATT, CDR2 SNEGSKA (reference sequence).

This chain uses TRBV25-1 with TRBJ2-7; D is undetermined. The V gene's germline CDR1 is MGHDK and CDR2 SYGVNS. The CDR3 is 15 amino acids. The V gene lost 6 bases and the J gene lost 0 bases, with 15 bases spanning the gap. The CDR3 loop is CASSDNTLASYEQYF. The DNA for the CDR3 is TGTGCCAGCAGCGACAACACTTTAGCCTCCTACGAGCAGTACTTC.

This sequence joins TRBV11-2 and TRBJ1-5; the match to TRBD1 covers 7 bases. The V gene's germline CDR1 is SGHAT and CDR2 FQNNGV. The length of the CDR3 is 14 residues. Trimming took 1 base from V and 6 from J; bases not matched to a gene: 3. CDR3 nucleotide sequence: TGTGCCAGCAGCTTAGCGACAGGGTCTCAGCCCCAGCATTTT. It is translated as CASSLATGSQPQHF.

V is TRBV6-5 and J is TRBJ1-5, with a weak D call TRBD1 (5 bases). V was pared by 6 bases and J by 3 bases, with 15 bases between. The CDR3 extends over 15 amino acids. Germline V gene data show CDR1 as MNHEY and CDR2 as SVGAGI. CDR3 sequence reads: CASSPEGSFNQPQHF. CDR3 nucleotide sequence: TGTGCCAGCAGCCCAGAGGGGTCTTTCAATCAGCCCCAGCATTTT.

This clonotype has just a few counts. The rearrangement joins TRBV6-6 to TRBJ2-5; 9 bases map to TRBD2. The CDR3 length is 16 residues. Germline V gene sequence: CDR1 MNHNY, CDR2 SVGAGI (reference sequence). Losses at the gene ends were 2 bases for V and 3 bases for J; bases not matched to a gene: 7. The CDR3 is CASSYISSGAKETQYF. DNA for the CDR3: TGTGCCAGCAGTTACATTTCTAGCGGGGCAAAAGAGACCCAGTACTTC.

Only a few counts were recorded for this clonotype. The V call is TRBV24-1, the J call TRBJ1-2; D remains unclear. The CDR3 consists of 14 residues. The germline V gene has CDR1 KGHDR and CDR2 SFDVKD. V was pared by 3 bases and J by 4 bases, with 11 bases between. The CDR3 DNA reads TGTGCCACCAGTGATCTCCAGGTTGGCTATGGCTACACCTTC. Translated: CATSDLQVGYGYTF.

This clonotype has ten or more counts. The chain employs TRBV2 and TRBJ2-3, with D unclear. Trimming pared 5 bases from V and 6 bases from J, leaving 12 bases between. Germline CDR1 reads SNHLY; CDR2 reads FYNNEI. The CDR3 contains 13 residues. The CDR3 nucleotides read TGTGCCAGCAGTCGCGAGCAACGGGATACGCAGTATTTT. Translation: CASSREQRDTQYF.

V gene TRBV7-2 combines with J gene TRBJ1-2; 9 bases are shared with TRBD1. The CDR3 runs to 16 residues. Losses at the gene ends were 1 base for V and 4 bases for J; bases not matched to a gene: 7. CDR1 SGHTA and CDR2 FQGNSA come from the germline V gene. CDR3 nucleotides: TGTGCCAGCAGCTTAGGGGGGACAGGGAAGGCCTATGGCTACACCTTC. This sequence encodes CASSLGGTGKAYGYTF.

This clonotype has only a few counts. The rearrangement links TRBV29-1 to TRBJ2-3; the match to TRBD1 covers 8 bases. Germline CDR1 and CDR2: SQVTM and ANQGSEA. Germline trimming cut 6 bases from V and 2 bases from J; bases unmatched to any gene: 4. The CDR3 spans 13 residues. The DNA for the CDR3 is TGCAGCGTGACAGGGGCGAACACAGATACGCAGTATTTT. Its translation is CSVTGANTDTQYF.

This clonotype was picked up a small number of times. The rearrangement uses TRBV4-3 and TRBJ1-4, with 7 bases fitting TRBD1. The CDR3 covers 17 residues. CDR1 is LGHNA, CDR2 YSLEER, per germline. J was trimmed by 6 bases and V by 2 bases; bases with no gene match: 12. In nucleotides, the CDR3 is TGCGCCAGCAGCCAATCCCCCATGGACAGGAAATATGAAAAACTGTTTTTT. Encoded protein: CASSQSPMDRKYEKLFF.